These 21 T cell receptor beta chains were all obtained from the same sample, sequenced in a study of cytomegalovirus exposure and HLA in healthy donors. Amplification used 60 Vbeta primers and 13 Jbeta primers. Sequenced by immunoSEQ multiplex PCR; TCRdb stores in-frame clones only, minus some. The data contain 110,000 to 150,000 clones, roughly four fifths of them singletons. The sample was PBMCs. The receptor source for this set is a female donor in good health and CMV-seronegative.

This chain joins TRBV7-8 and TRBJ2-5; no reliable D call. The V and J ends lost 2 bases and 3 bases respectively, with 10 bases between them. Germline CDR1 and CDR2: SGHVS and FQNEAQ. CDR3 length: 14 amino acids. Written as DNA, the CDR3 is TGTGCCAGCAGCTTAATTCACACTAAAGAGACCCAGTACTTC. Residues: CASSLIHTKETQYF.

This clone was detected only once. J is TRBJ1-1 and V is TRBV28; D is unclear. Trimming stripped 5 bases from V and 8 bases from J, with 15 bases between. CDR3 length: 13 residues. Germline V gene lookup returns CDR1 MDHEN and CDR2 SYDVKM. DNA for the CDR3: TGTGCCAGCAGTCCTTCCCAGGCCTTCGAAGCTTTCTTT. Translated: CASSPSQAFEAFF.

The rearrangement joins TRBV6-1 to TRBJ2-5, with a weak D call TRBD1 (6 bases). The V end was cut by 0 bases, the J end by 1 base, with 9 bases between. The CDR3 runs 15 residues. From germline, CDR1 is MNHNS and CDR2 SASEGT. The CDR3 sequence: CASSEAGQSQETQYF. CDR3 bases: TGTGCCAGCAGTGAAGCCGGACAGTCCCAAGAGACCCAGTACTTC.

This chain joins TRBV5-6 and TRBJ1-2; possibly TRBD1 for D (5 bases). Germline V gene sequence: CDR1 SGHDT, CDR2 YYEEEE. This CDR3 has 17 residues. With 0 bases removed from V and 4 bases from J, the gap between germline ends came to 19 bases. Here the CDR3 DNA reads TGTGCCAGCAGCTTGGCCTTCGCGCAGGGCCGAATCTATGGCTACACCTTC. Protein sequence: CASSLAFAQGRIYGYTF.

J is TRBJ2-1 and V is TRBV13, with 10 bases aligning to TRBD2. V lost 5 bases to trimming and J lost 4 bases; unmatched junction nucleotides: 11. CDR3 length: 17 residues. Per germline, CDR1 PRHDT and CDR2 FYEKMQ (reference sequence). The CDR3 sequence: CASSNRGETSGYNEQFF. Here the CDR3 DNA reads TGTGCCAGCAGCAATAGAGGGGAGACTAGCGGGTACAATGAGCAGTTCTTC.

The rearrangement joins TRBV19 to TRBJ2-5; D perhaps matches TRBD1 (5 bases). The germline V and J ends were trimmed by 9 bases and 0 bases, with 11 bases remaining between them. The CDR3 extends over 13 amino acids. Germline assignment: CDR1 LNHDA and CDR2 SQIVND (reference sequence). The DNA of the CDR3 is TGTGCCAGCTCCTGGGGCAACCAAGAGACCCAGTACTTC. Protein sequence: CASSWGNQETQYF.

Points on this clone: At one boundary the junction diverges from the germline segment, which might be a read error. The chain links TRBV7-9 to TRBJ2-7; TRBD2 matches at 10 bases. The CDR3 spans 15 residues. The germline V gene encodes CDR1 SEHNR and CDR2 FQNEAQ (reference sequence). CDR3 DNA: TGTGCCAGCAGCAACCCGGGACTAGCGTCCTCCGAGCAGTACTTC. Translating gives CASSNPGLASSEQYF.

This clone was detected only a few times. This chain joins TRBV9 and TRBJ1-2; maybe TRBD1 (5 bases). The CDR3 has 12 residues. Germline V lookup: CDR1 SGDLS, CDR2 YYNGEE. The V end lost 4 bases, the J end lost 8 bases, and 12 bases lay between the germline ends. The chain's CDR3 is CASSLQGLGYTF. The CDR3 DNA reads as TGTGCCAGCAGCCTGCAGGGTCTCGGCTACACCTTC.

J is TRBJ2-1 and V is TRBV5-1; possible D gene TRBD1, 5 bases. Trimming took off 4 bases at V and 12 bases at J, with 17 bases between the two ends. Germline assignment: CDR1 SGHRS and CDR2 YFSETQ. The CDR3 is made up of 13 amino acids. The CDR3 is CASSDRTPAGQFF. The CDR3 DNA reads TGCGCCAGCAGCGATCGGACACCTGCTGGGCAGTTCTTC. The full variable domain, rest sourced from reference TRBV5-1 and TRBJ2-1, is KAGVTQTPRYLIKTRGQQVTLSCSPISGHRSVSWYQQTPGQGLQFLFEYFSETQRNKGNFPGRFSGRQFSNSRSEMNVSTLELGDSALYLCASSDRTPAGQFFGPGTRLTVL.

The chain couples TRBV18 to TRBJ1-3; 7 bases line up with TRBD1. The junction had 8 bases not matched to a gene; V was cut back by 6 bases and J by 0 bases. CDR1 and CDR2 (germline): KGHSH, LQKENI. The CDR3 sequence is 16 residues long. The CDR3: CASSDRDTRSGNTIYF. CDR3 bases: TGTGCCAGCTCCGACAGGGACACCCGCTCTGGAAACACCATATATTTT.

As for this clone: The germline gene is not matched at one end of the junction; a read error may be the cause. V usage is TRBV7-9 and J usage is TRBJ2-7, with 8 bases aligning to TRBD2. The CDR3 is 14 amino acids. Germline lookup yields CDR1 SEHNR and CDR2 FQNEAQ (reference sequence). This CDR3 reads CSSSLALAGGEQYF. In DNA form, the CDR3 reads TGTTCCAGCAGCTTAGCGCTAGCGGGCGGCGAGCAGTACTTC.

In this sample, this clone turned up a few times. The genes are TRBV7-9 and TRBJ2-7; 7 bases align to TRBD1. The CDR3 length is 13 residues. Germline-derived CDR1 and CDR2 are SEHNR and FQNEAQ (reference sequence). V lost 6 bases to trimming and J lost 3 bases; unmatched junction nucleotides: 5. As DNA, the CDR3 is TGTGCCAGCAGTCGAGGACAGGTCTACGAGCAGTACTTC. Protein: CASSRGQVYEQYF. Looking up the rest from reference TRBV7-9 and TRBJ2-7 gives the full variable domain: DTGVSQNPRHKITKRGQNVTFRCDPISEHNRLYWYRQTLGQGPEFLTYFQNEAQLEKSRLLSDRFSAERPKGSFSTLEIQRTEQGDSAMYLCASSRGQVYEQYFGPGTRLTVT.

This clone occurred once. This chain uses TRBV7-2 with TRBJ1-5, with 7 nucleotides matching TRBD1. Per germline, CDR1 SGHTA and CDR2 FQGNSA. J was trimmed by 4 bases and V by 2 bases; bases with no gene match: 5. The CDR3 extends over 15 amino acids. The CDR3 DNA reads TGTGCCAGCAGCTTATTTGAGGGGGCGAATCAGCCCCAGCATTTT. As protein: CASSLFEGANQPQHF.

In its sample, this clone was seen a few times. CDR3 nucleotides: TGTGCCAGCAGTTTAGACCAGCTCGGGGCTGAAGCTTTCTTT. Translating gives CASSLDQLGAEAFF. The chain employs TRBV2 and TRBJ1-1; D is unclear. V was pared by 5 bases and J by 6 bases, with 16 bases between. This CDR3 has 14 residues. Germline V gene lookup returns CDR1 SNHLY and CDR2 FYNNEI.

In nucleotides, the CDR3 is TGTGCCAGCAGCGTGGACCATACTAGTTTTGAGCAGTTCTTC. Its translation is CASSVDHTSFEQFF. The chain has TRBV9 and TRBJ2-1; TRBD2 is a possible D gene (5 bases). Deletions cut 2 bases from V and 9 bases from J, with 15 bases between. The CDR3 is made up of 14 amino acids. The germline gives CDR1 SGDLS, CDR2 YYNGEE.

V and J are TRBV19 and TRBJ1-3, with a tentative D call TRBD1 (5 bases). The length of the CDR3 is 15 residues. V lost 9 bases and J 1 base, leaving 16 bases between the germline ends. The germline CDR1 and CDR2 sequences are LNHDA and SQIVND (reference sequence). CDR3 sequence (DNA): TGTGCCAGCAGCTATTCCCAGGGATCTGGAAACACCATATATTTT. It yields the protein CASSYSQGSGNTIYF.

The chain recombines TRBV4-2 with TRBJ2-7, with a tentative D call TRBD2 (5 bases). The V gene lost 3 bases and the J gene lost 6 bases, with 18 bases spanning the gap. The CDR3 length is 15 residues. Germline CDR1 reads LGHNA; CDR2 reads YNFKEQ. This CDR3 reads CASSHAGVTTCEQYF. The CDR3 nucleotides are TGTGCCAGCAGCCATGCCGGGGTGACAACCTGCGAGCAGTACTTC.

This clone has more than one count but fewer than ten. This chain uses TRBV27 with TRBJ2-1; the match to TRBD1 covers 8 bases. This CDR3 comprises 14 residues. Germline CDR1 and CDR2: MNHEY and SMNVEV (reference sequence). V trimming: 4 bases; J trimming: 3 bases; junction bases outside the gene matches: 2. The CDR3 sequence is CASSWTGLYNEQFF. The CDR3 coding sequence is TGTGCCAGCAGTTGGACAGGGCTCTACAATGAGCAGTTCTTC.

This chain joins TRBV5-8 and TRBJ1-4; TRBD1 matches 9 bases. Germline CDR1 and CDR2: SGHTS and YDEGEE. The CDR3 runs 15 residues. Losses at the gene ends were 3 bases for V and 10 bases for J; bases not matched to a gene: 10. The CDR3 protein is CASSWYLQGAGKLFF. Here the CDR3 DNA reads TGTGCCAGCAGCTGGTATTTACAGGGGGCCGGAAAACTGTTTTTT.

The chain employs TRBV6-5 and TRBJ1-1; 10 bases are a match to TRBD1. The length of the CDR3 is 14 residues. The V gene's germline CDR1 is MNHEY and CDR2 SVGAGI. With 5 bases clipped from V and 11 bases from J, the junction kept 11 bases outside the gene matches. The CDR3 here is CASSEISGTGDAFF. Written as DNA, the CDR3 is TGTGCCAGCAGTGAAATCTCCGGGACAGGGGACGCTTTCTTT.

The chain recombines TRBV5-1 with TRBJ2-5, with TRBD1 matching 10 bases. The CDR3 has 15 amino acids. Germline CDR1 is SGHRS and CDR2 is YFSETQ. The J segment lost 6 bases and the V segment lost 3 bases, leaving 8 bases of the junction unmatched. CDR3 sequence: CASSWKTGGEQTQYF. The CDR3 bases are TGCGCCAGCAGCTGGAAGACAGGGGGCGAGCAGACCCAGTACTTC.